This T cell receptor beta chain was retrieved from a study of breast tumors, draining lymph nodes, adjacent tissues listed by TCRdb under 2016. Regarding the study in general: TCR beta repertoires were compared across tumor, adjacent nontumor tissue and axillary lymph nodes obtained from breast cancer patients. The study aimed to assess the relationships and possible T-cell exchange between tumor, surrounding tissue and draining lymph node repertoires in human breast cancer.

This clonotype was recorded many times. It has no known antigen specificity. A much larger clone lies a single base off, so this may be a read error. The conserved phenylalanine or tryptophan normally closing the CDR3 is absent here, so this likely arose from a read error. The limits of the CDR3 on the DNA are not certain, so only TCRdb's listed CDR3 is given. Study-level results and caveats: The data were considered consistent with the idea that most tumor T cells come from the lymph node and then expand in tumor tissue. Tumor T-cell repertoires showed less diversity than lymph node repertoires and more diversity than nontumor tissue repertoires, and tumor T-cell repertoires showed preferential V and J gene usage. The conclusion that tumor T cells originate in lymph nodes was presented as consistent with a hypothesis rather than as directly demonstrated. In luminal-like breast cancer, tumor and nontumor tissue repertoires resembled each other significantly more than in basal-like breast cancer.

The lymph node samples were taken from the axillary draining lymph nodes of breast cancer patients. The reads were generated on an Illumina HiSeq 2000. Multiplex PCR amplification was used to generate the TCR beta chain libraries. High-throughput sequencing was used to analyze the amplified TCR beta chain products. TCRdb reworked the public reads: Q25 trimming with fastp, MiXCR clone assembly, productive beta chains retained. Each entry is one CDR3 protein sequence, shown with its most common DNA and genes. The sample table contains about 180,000 distinct CDR3 sequences; only one count was recorded for roughly 35% of them. The top ten hold approximately 3.9% of the sample. The sequence was collected from a female donor with breast cancer. Some clones in this sample may be carry-over from other donors' samples. Material for sequencing was axillary lymph node tissue.

The CDR3 region: CASSVVGRPHLFS. The chain is encoded by TRBV9 joined to TRBJ2-1. The germline V gene gives CDR1 as SGDLS and CDR2 as YYNGEE. The CDR3 is 13 residues long, counting both termini.